These 29 T cell receptor beta chains share one sample of origin, sequenced in a study of identical twins (dated by TCRdb to about 2016). The library relied on 5' RACE. Sequenced on an Illumina HiSeq 2000. TCRdb trimmed the raw reads at Q25, called clones with MiXCR and kept productive beta chains. Identical CDR3 proteins give one entry, which carries the most common genes and DNA. This sample lists 640,000 or so distinct CDR3 sequences; around 6.1% were detected once. Around 1.9% of the sample lies in the top ten. Sequencing was carried out using naive T cells sorted from blood. The sample's cell subset or site label, decoded: cells isolated with a human naive T-cell isolation kit. These receptors all stem from a man in his late teens or twenties in good health.

This clonotype was counted ten times or more. This sequence joins TRBV7-2 and TRBJ2-5; the D gene is possibly TRBD2 (6 bases). CDR1 and CDR2 (germline): SGHTA, FQGNSA. This CDR3 region has 14 residues. The V and J ends lost 5 bases and 2 bases respectively, with 12 bases between them. The CDR3 nucleotides read TGTGCCAGCAGCCGAGGGACTTGGCAAGAGACCCAGTACTTC. It translates to CASSRGTWQETQYF.

This clonotype was detected ten times or more. V gene TRBV12-3 or TRBV12-4 combines with J gene TRBJ1-1, with 7 bases lining up with TRBD1. V lost 5 bases and J lost 6; bases outside the gene matches: 15. This CDR3 has 16 amino acids. The CDR3, as DNA: TGTGCCAGCAGTCCTCGACAGGGAGGGGGACCCGCTGAAGCTTTCTTT. Encoded protein: CASSPRQGGGPAEAFF.

This clonotype was detected many times. The chain couples TRBV20-1 to TRBJ2-2; 8 bases are a match to TRBD1. Germline V gene lookup returns CDR1 DFQATT and CDR2 SNEGSKA (reference sequence). Trimming took 4 bases from V and 6 from J; bases not matched to a gene: 13. This CDR3 comprises 16 residues. In DNA form, the CDR3 reads TGCAGTGCTAAAAGAGGCAGGACAGGGTCCTCCGGGGAGCTGTTTTTT. It specifies CSAKRGRTGSSGELFF.

This clonotype was recorded many times. V gene TRBV20-1 combines with J gene TRBJ2-1; D is undetermined. Germline V gives CDR1 DFQATT, CDR2 SNEGSKA (reference sequence). This CDR3 has 15 residues. The V gene lost 0 bases and the J gene lost 1 base, with 10 bases spanning the gap. The CDR3 loop reads CSARDGVASYNEQFF. In DNA form, the CDR3 reads TGCAGTGCTAGAGATGGGGTAGCATCCTACAATGAGCAGTTCTTC.

Ten or more counts support this clonotype. The chain is built from TRBV9 and TRBJ2-1, with a tentative D call TRBD2 (6 bases). With 3 bases removed from V and 5 bases from J, the gap between germline ends came to 9 bases. The V gene's germline CDR1 is SGDLS and CDR2 YYNGEE. The CDR3 extends over 13 amino acids. This CDR3 is CASSGREHNEQFF. CDR3 coding DNA: TGTGCCAGCAGCGGGAGGGAACACAATGAGCAGTTCTTC.

In nucleotides, the CDR3 is TGTGCCAGCAGAACACCGGAGCTGGGGTACGGCATTCAGTACTTC. This sequence encodes CASRTPELGYGIQYF. V and J are TRBV7-2 and TRBJ2-4, with D unclear. This CDR3 has 15 amino acids. Germline V CDR1 and CDR2: SGHTA, FQGNSA. Trimming took 6 bases from V and 9 from J, leaving 21 bases between them.

A few counts support this clonotype. This chain uses TRBV10-3 with TRBJ1-6; tentative D call: TRBD1 (5 bases). Germline V gene sequence: CDR1 ENHRY, CDR2 SYGVKD. The V end lost 3 bases, the J end lost 8 bases, and 8 bases lay between the germline ends. CDR3 length: 13 residues. The CDR3 DNA reads as TGTGCCATCAGTGATATAGGGGATTCACCCCTCCACTTT. This gives the protein CAISDIGDSPLHF.

This clonotype was detected many times. The chain recombines TRBV5-1 with TRBJ1-2; a weak D match, TRBD1 (5 bases). The CDR3 sequence is 13 residues long. V was cut by 3 bases and J by 4 bases, with 10 bases left in between. Germline V gene sequence: CDR1 SGHRS, CDR2 YFSETQ. The CDR3 loop reads CASSSTETYGYTF. The CDR3 DNA reads TGCGCCAGCAGCTCGACAGAGACCTATGGCTACACCTTC.

There are many counts of this clonotype. The gene calls are TRBV7-2 and TRBJ2-2; 12 bases match TRBD2. The CDR3 has 16 residues. V shed 4 bases and J 5 bases; nucleotides not matched to a gene: 5. In germline, CDR1 is SGHTA, CDR2 FQGNSA. Written as DNA, the CDR3 is TGTGCCAGCAGCTCCAGACTAGCGGGAGTGACCGGGGAGCTGTTTTTT. Encoded protein: CASSSRLAGVTGELFF. Using reference TRBV7-2 and TRBJ2-2 for the parts outside the CDR3, the full variable domain is GAGVSQSPSNKVTEKGKDVELRCDPISGHTALYWYRQSLGQGLEFLIYFQGNSAPDKSGLPSDRFSAERTGGSVSTLTIQRTQQEDSAVYLCASSSRLAGVTGELFFGEGSRLTVL.

The chain uses TRBV5-1 and TRBJ2-5; 7 nucleotides line up with TRBD2. The length of the CDR3 is 16 residues. J gave up 4 bases and V 4 bases, and 13 bases lay outside the gene matches. In germline, CDR1 is SGHRS, CDR2 YFSETQ. The CDR3 DNA follows: TGCGCCAGCAGCAACACTGATATAGCGGGCGGAGAGACCCAGTACTTC. Translating gives CASSNTDIAGGETQYF.

This clonotype was seen a few times. This chain uses TRBV6-2 or TRBV6-3 with TRBJ2-7, with TRBD1 matching over 11 bases. The V segment lost 5 bases and the J segment 6 bases; nucleotides outside the gene matches: 9. The germline CDR1 and CDR2 sequences are MNHEY and SVGEGT. This CDR3 spans 15 amino acids. DNA for the CDR3: TGTGCCAGCAGTCCCTGGACAGGGGGCAAATTCGAGCAGTACTTC. Translating gives CASSPWTGGKFEQYF.

This clonotype was counted a few times. In DNA form, the CDR3 reads TGTGCCAGCAGCGTAGAAGGTTTCTGGGACTCCGCCTCCTACAATGAGCAGTTCTTC. Its protein is CASSVEGFWDSASYNEQFF. The chain joins TRBV9 to TRBJ2-1; D might be TRBD2 (6 bases). V was shortened by 0 bases and J by 0 bases, with 19 bases between the two germline ends. Germline CDR1 reads SGDLS; CDR2 reads YYNGEE. The CDR3 runs 19 residues.

The chain uses TRBV7-9 and TRBJ2-2; TRBD2 agrees at 8 bases. Looked up from germline, CDR1 is SEHNR and CDR2 is FQNEAQ (reference sequence). J lost 4 bases, V lost 3 bases, and 4 bases had no gene match. The CDR3 consists of 15 residues. The CDR3 protein is CASSFGTRSTGELFF. The DNA of the CDR3 is TGTGCCAGCAGCTTTGGGACTAGATCCACCGGGGAGCTGTTTTTT.

This clonotype was counted at least ten times. The chain joins TRBV5-1 to TRBJ2-1; the match to TRBD2 covers 9 bases. Losses at the gene ends were 0 bases for V and 7 bases for J; bases not matched to a gene: 8. Germline CDR1 reads SGHRS; CDR2 reads YFSETQ. The CDR3 consists of 16 residues. DNA of the CDR3: TGCGCCAGCAGCTTGGAGGCGGGAGGGCTGAGGAATGAGCAGTTCTTC. It translates to CASSLEAGGLRNEQFF. The complete variable domain, with remaining parts taken from reference TRBV5-1 and TRBJ2-1, reads KAGVTQTPRYLIKTRGQQVTLSCSPISGHRSVSWYQQTPGQGLQFLFEYFSETQRNKGNFPGRFSGRQFSNSRSEMNVSTLELGDSALYLCASSLEAGGLRNEQFFGPGTRLTVL.

In its sample, this clonotype was seen many times. The chain links TRBV12-3 or TRBV12-4 to TRBJ1-2; D not resolved. The V end lost 6 bases, the J end lost 11 bases, and 13 bases lay between the germline ends. The CDR3 runs 11 residues. CDR3 residues: CASRRTGEYTF. The CDR3 nucleotides are TGTGCCAGCAGGCGAACCGGGGAATACACCTTC.

Ten or more counts support this clonotype. The J gene is TRBJ1-1, the V gene TRBV15; possible D gene TRBD1, 6 bases. Trimming removed 11 bases from V and 2 bases from J, with 21 bases in between. Germline-derived CDR1 and CDR2 are LNHNV and YYDKDF (reference sequence). The length of the CDR3 is 15 residues. CDR3: CAPNGDIISNTEAFF. As DNA, the CDR3 is TGTGCCCCTAACGGGGACATCATTTCTAACACTGAAGCTTTCTTT. Full variable domain (outside the CDR3, taken from reference TRBV15 and TRBJ1-1): DAMVIQNPRYQVTQFGKPVTLSCSQTLNHNVMYWYQQKSSQAPKLLFHYYDKDFNNEADTPDNFQSRRPNTSFCFLDIRSPGLGDTAMYLCAPNGDIISNTEAFFGQGTRLTVV.

The V gene is TRBV4-1, the J gene TRBJ2-1, with 9 bases aligning to TRBD2. The CDR3 spans 19 residues. The germline CDR1 and CDR2 sequences are MGHRA and YSYEKL. The V segment lost 0 bases and the J segment 0 bases; nucleotides outside the gene matches: 9. CDR3 residues: CASSQDSEREVISYNEQFF. CDR3 DNA sequence: TGCGCCAGCAGCCAAGATTCGGAGCGGGAGGTGATCTCCTACAATGAGCAGTTCTTC.

This clonotype showed up many times. The chain is built from TRBV4-3 and TRBJ2-3; 7 nucleotides agree with TRBD1. CDR1 and CDR2 (germline): LGHNA, YSLEER. V lost 0 bases, J lost 4 bases, and 7 bases stayed unmatched. There are 16 residues in the CDR3. The CDR3 spells CASSQDRIGGADTQYF. In DNA, the CDR3 is TGCGCCAGCAGCCAAGATCGTATAGGGGGCGCAGATACGCAGTATTTT.

Only a few counts were recorded for this clonotype. This rearrangement joins TRBV28 to TRBJ2-1, with 10 bases aligning to TRBD2. Germline CDR1 MDHEN, CDR2 SYDVKM. This CDR3 has 16 residues. Germline trimming cut 4 bases from V and 4 bases from J; bases unmatched to any gene: 7. CDR3 DNA: TGTGCCAGCAGTTCCTTGGGGACTAGCGAGTACAATGAGCAGTTCTTC. This encodes CASSSLGTSEYNEQFF. The whole variable domain, remainder taken from reference TRBV28 and TRBJ2-1, is DVKVTQSSRYLVKRTGEKVFLECVQDMDHENMFWYRQDPGLGLRLIYFSYDVKMKEKGDIPEGYSVSREKKERFSLILESASTNQTSMYLCASSSLGTSEYNEQFFGPGTRLTVL.

The chain links TRBV7-9 to TRBJ2-1; 10 bases agree with TRBD1. The V gene end was trimmed by 8 bases and the J gene end by 4 bases; junction bases not matched to a gene: 5. The CDR3 covers 14 residues. Germline CDR1 reads SEHNR; CDR2 reads FQNEAQ (reference sequence). CDR3 nucleotide sequence: TGTGCCAGCCGGGACAGGGGCCGATACAATGAGCAGTTCTTC. Its translation is CASRDRGRYNEQFF.

This clonotype was detected ten times or more. The V call is TRBV25-1, the J call TRBJ1-1, with 7 bases fitting TRBD1. The germline V gene has CDR1 MGHDK and CDR2 SYGVNS. The CDR3 spans 13 residues. V gave up 4 bases and J gave up 1 base; unmatched junction bases: 0. The CDR3 DNA follows: TGTGCCAGCAGTGGACAGGGGAACACTGAAGCTTTCTTT. Amino acids: CASSGQGNTEAFF. The entire variable domain, with the rest obtained from reference TRBV25-1 and TRBJ1-1, is as follows: EADIYQTPRYLVIGTGKKITLECSQTMGHDKMYWYQQDPGMELHLIHYSYGVNSTEKGDLSSESTVSRIRTEHFPLTLESARPSHTSQYLCASSGQGNTEAFFGQGTRLTVV.

This clonotype was counted a single time. This chain joins TRBV2 and TRBJ2-5; 9 bases agree with TRBD1. The V gene's germline CDR1 is SNHLY and CDR2 FYNNEI. After removal of 2 bases from V and 5 bases from J, the junction contained 9 bases not matched to a gene. The CDR3 has 16 residues. DNA for the CDR3: TGTGCCAGCAGTGAAACCTGGGACAGGGCGAGGGAGACCCAGTACTTC. Protein sequence: CASSETWDRARETQYF.

This clonotype came up many times. The chain has TRBV20-1 and TRBJ2-2, with D maybe TRBD2 (6 bases). The CDR3 has 14 amino acids. In germline, CDR1 is DFQATT, CDR2 SNEGSKA (reference sequence). V lost 2 bases to trimming and J lost 5 bases, with 12 bases between them. The CDR3 region is CSARTTRGTGELFF. The CDR3 DNA follows: TGCAGTGCTAGAACGACTAGAGGTACCGGGGAGCTGTTTTTT.

This clonotype was detected ten times or more. The CDR3 DNA reads TGTGCCAGCAGCTCGTCTGACAGGGTGGGCACCGGGGAGCTGTTTTTT. This codes for CASSSSDRVGTGELFF. The rearrangement links TRBV7-9 to TRBJ2-2; 7 bases fit TRBD1. V shed 4 bases and J 4 bases; nucleotides not matched to a gene: 9. There are 16 residues in the CDR3. Germline values: CDR1 SEHNR, CDR2 FQNEAQ (reference sequence).

This clonotype was found many times. The V gene is TRBV6-2 or TRBV6-3, the J gene TRBJ1-5; the match to TRBD1 covers 7 bases. Germline CDR1 is MNHEY and CDR2 is SVGEGT. This CDR3 contains 15 residues. V was pared by 2 bases and J by 4 bases, with 5 bases of the junction left unmatched. The CDR3 DNA reads TGTGCCAGCAGTTACCCGACAGGGACGAATCAGCCCCAGCATTTT. It codes for CASSYPTGTNQPQHF.

At least ten counts were recorded for this clonotype. CDR3 sequence reads: CASSPRAGYGYTF. CDR3 sequence (DNA): TGTGCCAGCAGTCCTCGGGCGGGCTATGGCTACACCTTC. This sequence joins TRBV6-1 and TRBJ1-2, with no clear D. This CDR3 is 13 amino acids long. Germline values: CDR1 MNHNS, CDR2 SASEGT. Between the trimmed V and J ends, which lost 5 bases and 4 bases, there was a span of 11 bases.

This clonotype was seen ten or more times. The chain joins TRBV19 to TRBJ2-1, with 10 bases matching TRBD1. CDR3 length: 14 amino acids. V gave up 4 bases and J gave up 10 bases; unmatched junction bases: 7. The germline gives CDR1 LNHDA, CDR2 SQIVND (reference sequence). This chain's CDR3 is CASSNRQGAGEQFF. The CDR3 DNA reads TGTGCCAGTAGTAATCGACAGGGGGCAGGCGAGCAGTTCTTC.

This clonotype was picked up many times. V and J are TRBV20-1 and TRBJ2-3, with 7 bases lining up with TRBD2. Unmatched junction bases numbered 7, after V lost 0 bases and J lost 1 base. This CDR3 contains 16 residues. The germline V gene encodes CDR1 DFQATT and CDR2 SNEGSKA (reference sequence). CDR3 loop: CSARDGAGVGTDTQYF. CDR3 coding DNA: TGCAGTGCTAGAGATGGTGCGGGAGTGGGCACAGATACGCAGTATTTT.

The genes are TRBV7-2 and TRBJ1-4, with D uncertain. V dropped 0 bases and J dropped 1 base, with 6 bases sitting between them. CDR3 length equals 15 residues. In germline, CDR1 is SGHTA, CDR2 FQGNSA. CDR3 coding DNA: TGTGCCAGCAGCTTAGCGCGCGGAACTAATGAAAAACTGTTTTTT. Translated, it gives CASSLARGTNEKLFF.